Below, 28 T cell receptor beta chains from the same sample are listed, as sequenced in a study of cytomegalovirus exposure and HLA in healthy donors. In the PCR, 60 Vbeta and 13 Jbeta primers were used. TCRdb's table, derived via immunoSEQ multiplex PCR, lists solely in-frame clones and lacks some. Of about 140,000 clones in the sample, approximately 85% were seen once. Sequenced material: PBMCs. Source of these receptors: a woman in her forties in good health and CMV-seronegative.

The V and J genes are TRBV27 and TRBJ1-1, with D hard to call. The CDR3 covers 14 residues. V dropped 3 bases and J dropped 6 bases, with 14 bases sitting between them. CDR1 and CDR2 from the germline V gene are MNHEY and SMNVEV (reference sequence). CDR3 coding DNA: TGTGCCAGCAGTTTCCGCATCGGTAGAGCTGAAGCTTTCTTT. Residues: CASSFRIGRAEAFF.

The chain recombines TRBV6-5 with TRBJ1-3; 7 positions agree with TRBD1. Germline V lookup: CDR1 MNHEY, CDR2 SVGAGI. The CDR3 length is 15 residues. Trimming took 5 bases from V and 3 from J; bases not matched to a gene: 7. The CDR3 region is CASSKNRGHGNTIYF. For the CDR3, the DNA is TGTGCCAGCAGTAAAAACAGGGGCCATGGAAACACCATATATTTT.

V is TRBV30 and J is TRBJ2-5; TRBD2 aligns across 9 bases. V lost 2 bases to trimming and J lost 1 base; unmatched junction nucleotides: 2. Germline V gene lookup returns CDR1 GTSNPN and CDR2 SVGIG (reference sequence). CDR3 length: 14 amino acids. The CDR3 coding sequence is TGTGCCTGGAGTCTAGCGGGGCGCCAAGAGACCCAGTACTTC. Its protein is CAWSLAGRQETQYF.

The gene calls are TRBV6-1 and TRBJ1-2; D is uncertain. The CDR3 loop spans 14 amino acids. Trimming shortened V by 2 bases and J by 3 bases, and 10 bases separated the two germline ends. Per the germline V gene, CDR1 is MNHNS and CDR2 is SASEGT. The CDR3 sequence: CASSENGFYYGYTF. The CDR3 DNA sequence: TGTGCCAGCAGTGAAAATGGCTTTTACTATGGCTACACCTTC.

As concerns this clone: Distinct nucleotide sequences in the sample also encode this CDR3. The V gene is TRBV7-8, the J gene TRBJ1-1; no firm D call. The length of the CDR3 is 14 residues. Trimming pared 0 bases from V and 1 base from J, leaving 6 bases between. CDR1 SGHVS and CDR2 FQNEAQ come from the germline V gene. CDR3 amino acids: CASSLAAGNTEAFF. The CDR3 bases are TGTGCCAGCAGCTTAGCGGCAGGGAACACTGAAGCTTTCTTT.

The chain couples TRBV5-5 to TRBJ2-7; TRBD2 matches 7 bases. V gave up 7 bases and J gave up 2 bases; unmatched junction bases: 12. Germline CDR1 and CDR2: SGHKS and YYEKEE (reference sequence). CDR3 length equals 15 residues. The CDR3 spells CASRPPYGRAYEQYF. The CDR3 DNA reads as TGTGCCAGCCGCCCCCCATATGGGAGGGCCTACGAGCAGTACTTC.

The chain combines TRBV7-2 with TRBJ2-1; tentatively, D is TRBD2 (6 bases). The CDR3 is 14 residues long. V lost 5 bases and J 7 bases, leaving 15 bases between the germline ends. Germline values: CDR1 SGHTA, CDR2 FQGNSA. The CDR3 coding sequence is TGTGCCAGCAGCCCCAGCTTAGCGGCGAATGAGCAGTTCTTC. Translating gives CASSPSLAANEQFF. Combining the CDR3 with reference TRBV7-2 and TRBJ2-1 gives the whole variable domain GAGVSQSPSNKVTEKGKDVELRCDPISGHTALYWYRQSLGQGLEFLIYFQGNSAPDKSGLPSDRFSAERTGGSVSTLTIQRTQQEDSAVYLCASSPSLAANEQFFGPGTRLTVL.

The chain couples TRBV5-1 to TRBJ2-7; D possibly corresponds to TRBD2 (7 bases). The CDR3 spans 13 residues. CDR1 is SGHRS, CDR2 YFSETQ, per germline. Trimming pared 8 bases from V and 3 bases from J, leaving 15 bases between. This CDR3 reads CASTGGAFYEQYF. The CDR3 DNA reads TGCGCCAGTACGGGGGGCGCGTTCTACGAGCAGTACTTC.

A word on this clone: The sample has other DNA sequences that encode this CDR3 too. The gene calls are TRBV6-5 and TRBJ2-7, with D possibly being TRBD1 (6 bases). The CDR3 runs to 14 residues. V lost 4 bases and J 4 bases, leaving 14 bases between the germline ends. Per germline, CDR1 MNHEY and CDR2 SVGAGI. The CDR3 coding sequence is TGTGCCAGCAGTTCTCCGGGACACTCTTACGAGCAGTACTTC. It codes for CASSSPGHSYEQYF.

V is TRBV7-9 and J is TRBJ2-7; TRBD2 matches 11 bases. The CDR3 extends over 15 amino acids. Germline V gives CDR1 SEHNR, CDR2 FQNEAQ (reference sequence). The ends lost 5 bases at V and 5 bases at J; junction bases unmatched: 8. CDR3 DNA sequence: TGTGCCAGCAGCGCTCAACTAGCGGGAGCACACGAGCAGTACTTC. Residues: CASSAQLAGAHEQYF. The variable domain in full, completed from reference TRBV7-9 and TRBJ2-7, reads DTGVSQNPRHKITKRGQNVTFRCDPISEHNRLYWYRQTLGQGPEFLTYFQNEAQLEKSRLLSDRFSAERPKGSFSTLEIQRTEQGDSAMYLCASSAQLAGAHEQYFGPGTRLTVT.

This clone was recorded only once. The rearrangement uses TRBV6-1 and TRBJ1-2; TRBD1 matches 8 bases. The germline V gene has CDR1 MNHNS and CDR2 SASEGT. The CDR3 runs to 13 residues. Trimming cost V 2 bases and J 4 bases; bases outside gene matches: 0. The CDR3 protein is CASSETGGYGYTF. For the CDR3, the DNA is TGTGCCAGCAGTGAAACAGGGGGCTATGGCTACACCTTC.

This chain uses TRBV5-4 with TRBJ2-1, with a weak D call TRBD2 (5 bases). Germline CDR1 and CDR2: SGHNT and YYREEE (reference sequence). CDR3 length equals 14 residues. V gave up 0 bases and J gave up 10 bases, with 14 bases separating them. CDR3: CASSLDSEGREQFF. For the CDR3, the DNA is TGTGCCAGCAGCTTGGACTCCGAGGGCCGGGAGCAGTTCTTC. The entire variable domain, with the rest obtained from reference TRBV5-4 and TRBJ2-1, is as follows: ETGVTQSPTHLIKTRGQQVTLRCSSQSGHNTVSWYQQALGQGPQFIFQYYREEENGRGNFPPRFSGLQFPNYSSELNVNALELDDSALYLCASSLDSEGREQFFGPGTRLTVL.

This clone was seen only once. This chain uses TRBV6-6 with TRBJ1-1; 7 bases are shared with TRBD1. The CDR3 extends over 14 amino acids. Germline CDR1 is MNHNY and CDR2 is SVGAGI (reference sequence). V lost 6 bases to trimming and J lost 0 bases; unmatched junction nucleotides: 4. CDR3: CASRVQGMNTEAFF. CDR3 nucleotide sequence: TGTGCCAGCAGAGTACAGGGGATGAACACTGAAGCTTTCTTT.

The J gene is TRBJ2-3, the V gene TRBV6-5; possibly TRBD2 for D (5 bases). CDR1 and CDR2 (germline): MNHEY, SVGAGI. Trimming pared 6 bases from V and 6 bases from J, leaving 10 bases between. This CDR3 is 12 amino acids long. CDR3 nucleotides: TGTGCCAGCAGAGACTACCGGGATACGCAGTATTTT. It specifies CASRDYRDTQYF.

The rearrangement links TRBV27 to TRBJ2-7; 12 nucleotides match TRBD2. The germline V gene has CDR1 MNHEY and CDR2 SMNVEV (reference sequence). Unmatched junction bases numbered 2, after V lost 3 bases and J lost 2 bases. This CDR3 spans 15 amino acids. This chain's CDR3 is CASSFLAGGPYEQYF. As DNA, the CDR3 is TGTGCCAGCAGTTTCCTAGCGGGAGGGCCCTACGAGCAGTACTTC.

The chain employs TRBV19 and TRBJ1-5; D call uncertain. Trimming stripped 2 bases from V and 0 bases from J, with 14 bases between. Germline values: CDR1 LNHDA, CDR2 SQIVND (reference sequence). The CDR3 is made up of 17 amino acids. For the CDR3, the DNA is TGTGCCAGTAGTATATGGAGCGGCCTATATAGCAATCAGCCCCAGCATTTT. Its translation is CASSIWSGLYSNQPQHF.

The chain combines TRBV11-3 with TRBJ2-5; TRBD2 matches at 8 bases. The J segment lost 1 base and the V segment lost 5 bases, leaving 12 bases of the junction unmatched. CDR1 and CDR2 from the germline V gene are SGHNT and YENEEA. This CDR3 is 17 amino acids long. CDR3 bases: TGTGCCAGCAGCCTGTGGCTAGCGGGCGCAGGCCAAGAGACCCAGTACTTC. Protein: CASSLWLAGAGQETQYF.

The J gene is TRBJ1-4, the V gene TRBV6-5; D uncertain. There are 14 residues in the CDR3. The V gene's germline CDR1 is MNHEY and CDR2 SVGAGI. Trimming left V 5 bases short and J 8 bases short, with 15 bases between. This CDR3 reads CASSPEPRREKLFF. CDR3 DNA sequence: TGTGCCAGCAGTCCGGAACCCCGGCGGGAAAAACTGTTTTTT.

The chain links TRBV28 to TRBJ2-3; 9 nucleotides match TRBD2. CDR3 length: 16 residues. Germline-derived CDR1 and CDR2 are MDHEN and SYDVKM. V lost 2 bases and J lost 2; bases outside the gene matches: 5. CDR3 bases: TGTGCCAGCAGTTTACCGGGACTAGCTGTCACAGATACGCAGTATTTT. Its protein product is CASSLPGLAVTDTQYF.

The chain carries TRBV2 and TRBJ2-5, with 8 positions matching TRBD2. V shed 4 bases, J shed 5 bases, and the junction held 9 bases outside the gene matches. CDR1 is SNHLY and CDR2 is FYNNEI in the germline V gene. The CDR3 has 15 amino acids. The CDR3 loop reads CASSGTSTHRETQYF. The CDR3 DNA sequence: TGTGCCAGCAGTGGGACTAGCACGCACCGCGAGACCCAGTACTTC.

The V call is TRBV11-3, the J call TRBJ2-7; 7 nucleotides match TRBD2. The CDR3 totals 18 residues. The junction had 15 bases not matched to a gene; V was cut back by 2 bases and J by 2 bases. The germline CDR1 and CDR2 sequences are SGHNT and YENEEA. CDR3 nucleotides: TGTGCCAGCAGCTTAAGGCGGGAGAAGAGGACTTTTACCTACGAGCAGTACTTC. Its protein product is CASSLRREKRTFTYEQYF.

This chain uses TRBV7-2 with TRBJ2-4; 11 bases are shared with TRBD2. The germline CDR1 and CDR2 sequences are SGHTA and FQGNSA. CDR3 length equals 15 residues. V gave up 5 bases and J gave up 11 bases; unmatched junction bases: 11. CDR3 protein: CASSMFLAGGLLQYF. In DNA form, the CDR3 reads TGTGCCAGCAGCATGTTTCTAGCGGGAGGCCTTCTTCAGTACTTC.

The rearrangement links TRBV9 to TRBJ2-2; D gene ambiguous. The CDR3 runs 13 residues. From germline, CDR1 is SGDLS and CDR2 YYNGEE. Trimming removed 3 bases from V and 8 bases from J, with 11 bases in between. In nucleotides, the CDR3 is TGTGCCAGCAGCGGCTATGTACTTGGGGAGCTGTTTTTT. It is translated as CASSGYVLGELFF.

CDR3 coding DNA: TGTGCCAGCAGCCGCCAGGGGGTATTGACTGGAAACACCATATATTTT. This codes for CASSRQGVLTGNTIYF. V is TRBV5-8 and J is TRBJ1-3; the match to TRBD1 covers 7 bases. Trimming removed 4 bases from V and 2 bases from J; junction bases left unmatched: 9. The CDR3 contains 16 residues. CDR1 is SGHTS, CDR2 YDEGEE, per germline.

Turning to this clone: Compared with germline, one end of the junction differs, possibly owing to a read error. This sequence joins TRBV7-9 and TRBJ1-2, with 7 nucleotides matching TRBD1. Germline-derived CDR1 and CDR2 are SEHNR and FQNEAQ (reference sequence). The CDR3 is made up of 14 amino acids. The CDR3 protein is CSSSRGTAIYGYTF. CDR3 nucleotides: TGTTCCAGCAGCCGAGGGACAGCGATCTATGGCTACACCTTC.

The chain has TRBV7-2 and TRBJ2-5; no reliable D call. Germline CDR1 is SGHTA and CDR2 is FQGNSA. The CDR3 sequence is 13 residues long. The V and J ends lost 4 bases and 2 bases respectively, with 8 bases between them. CDR3 coding DNA: TGTGCCAGCAGCTCCGACGGGCAAGAGACCCAGTACTTC. This codes for CASSSDGQETQYF.

The CDR3 protein is CASSVRLSGQGKNIQYF. The CDR3 coding sequence is TGTGCCAGCAGCGTCCGTCTGTCCGGCCAGGGGAAAAACATTCAGTACTTC. V usage is TRBV7-8 and J usage is TRBJ2-4; D may be TRBD1 (6 bases). The CDR3 extends over 17 amino acids. Trimming removed 5 bases at V and 4 bases at J, with 21 bases between. Germline assignment: CDR1 SGHVS and CDR2 FQNEAQ.

The chain recombines TRBV7-9 with TRBJ2-1, with D unclear. V gave up 5 bases and J gave up 8 bases, with 13 bases separating them. CDR1 is SEHNR, CDR2 FQNEAQ, per germline (reference sequence). The CDR3 extends over 13 amino acids. CDR3 sequence: CASSPWSRDEQFF. CDR3 DNA sequence: TGTGCCAGCAGCCCATGGAGTCGGGATGAGCAGTTCTTC.